This is a list of T cell receptor beta chains from one sample in a study of shared clonotypes between healthy human individuals. Here immunoSEQ multiplex PCR was the method, and the copy in TCRdb shows in-frame clones only, minus some. The sample shows about 590,000 clones, around 95% of them seen only once. Sequences were obtained from naive CD8+ T cells sorted from blood. The receptors were gathered from a woman in her twenties or thirties in good health. Both conserved end residues are part of each CDR3. D genes are given only for firm matches. Not every row has a clone size; where given, it reads once, few, many or a size class.

v_gene	abundance	j_gene	d_gene	CDR3aa	CDR3nt
TRBV11-2	.	TRBJ2-7	.	CASSFPSQGSSYEQYF	TGTGCCAGCAGCTTTCCGTCGCAGGGAAGCTCCTACGAGCAGTACTTC
TRBV4-1	.	TRBJ2-3	.	CASRFSRFSTDTQYF	TGCGCCAGCAGGTTCTCACGGTTCTCCACAGATACGCAGTATTTT
TRBV10-3	.	TRBJ2-7	TRBD2	CAISAGTSGYEQYF	TGTGCCATCTCTGCCGGGACTAGCGGCTACGAGCAGTACTTC
TRBV7-9	.	TRBJ2-7	TRBD2	CASSRPTSGSYEQYF	TGTGCCAGCAGCCGCCCGACTAGCGGATCCTACGAGCAGTACTTC
TRBV5-4	.	TRBJ2-2	TRBD2	CATQRGSNTGELFF	TGTGCCACCCAGCGGGGATCGAACACCGGGGAGCTGTTTTTT
TRBV19	.	TRBJ2-1	.	CASNAAQMSSYNEQFF	TGTGCCAGTAACGCGGCACAGATGAGCTCCTACAATGAGCAGTTCTTC
TRBV6-4	.	TRBJ2-7	TRBD2	CASSDFVTSETYYEQYF	TGTGCCAGCAGTGACTTTGTGACTAGCGAGACCTACTACGAGCAGTACTTC
TRBV9	once	TRBJ2-7	TRBD1	CASSVGDRGPYEQYF	TGTGCCAGCAGCGTAGGGGACAGGGGACCTTACGAGCAGTACTTC
TRBV30	.	TRBJ1-6	.	CAWSVLGMASPLHF	TGTGCCTGGAGTGTCCTCGGGATGGCTTCACCCCTCCACTTT
TRBV6-5	.	TRBJ2-7	.	CASSYTGRFYEQYF	TGTGCCAGCAGTTACACCGGCAGGTTTTACGAGCAGTACTTC
TRBV2	.	TRBJ1-1	.	CASRASGTAMNTEAFF	TGTGCCAGCAGAGCATCCGGGACGGCCATGAACACTGAAGCTTTCTTT
TRBV6-1	.	TRBJ2-7	.	CATNYRDTSFYEQYF	TGTGCCACCAACTACCGGGACACGAGCTTCTACGAGCAGTACTTC
TRBV30	.	TRBJ2-7	.	CAWELGYEQYF	TGTGCCTGGGAGCTGGGGTACGAGCAGTACTTC
TRBV19	few	TRBJ1-5	.	CASAGTIQGQPQHF	TGTGCCAGTGCCGGAACTATCCAGGGACAGCCCCAGCATTTT
TRBV7-9	.	TRBJ2-2	.	CASSLTAGELFF	TGTGCCAGCAGCTTAACGGCCGGGGAGCTGTTTTTT
TRBV9	.	TRBJ1-4	.	CASSSPKVGLFF	TGTGCCAGCAGCTCCCCTAAGGTTGGACTGTTTTTT
TRBV5-5	.	TRBJ2-7	.	CASSFYSRYEQYF	TGTGCCAGCAGCTTTTATAGCCGCTACGAGCAGTACTTC